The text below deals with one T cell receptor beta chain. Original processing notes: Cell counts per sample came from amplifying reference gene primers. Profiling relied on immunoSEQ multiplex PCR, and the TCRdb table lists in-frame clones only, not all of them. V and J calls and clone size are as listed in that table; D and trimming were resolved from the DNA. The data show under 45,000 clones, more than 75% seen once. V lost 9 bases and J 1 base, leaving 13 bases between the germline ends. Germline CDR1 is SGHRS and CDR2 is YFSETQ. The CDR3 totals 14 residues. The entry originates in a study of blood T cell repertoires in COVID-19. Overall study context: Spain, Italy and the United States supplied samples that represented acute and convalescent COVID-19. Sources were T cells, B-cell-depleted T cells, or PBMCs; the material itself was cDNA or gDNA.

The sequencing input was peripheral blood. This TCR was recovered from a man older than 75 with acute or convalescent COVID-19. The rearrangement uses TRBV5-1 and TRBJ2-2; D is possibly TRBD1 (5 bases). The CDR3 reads CAIRKQENTGELFF. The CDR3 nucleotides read TGCGCCATCCGGAAACAGGAGAACACCGGGGAGCTGTTTTTT.